This T cell receptor beta chain was profiled in a study of OX40 agonist ivuxolimab in advanced cancers. Regarding the study as a whole: Low levels of normalized T-cell clonal expansion also appeared in some nonresponders. Still undetermined is the antigen specificity of the expanded peripheral T cells. Those patients achieving a partial response at 0.1-3.0 mg/kg showed among the lowest clonal expansion. Researchers report that CD8+ T cells had, on average, more expanded clones than CD4+.

As for this clone: Its antigen is still unknown.

Only in-frame clones appear in the TCRdb table, and some are missing; sequencing was by immunoSEQ multiplex PCR. In the table there are over 45,000 clones, about four fifths of which are singletons. The CDR3 is made up of 12 amino acids. Germline V gene data show CDR1 as SGHTA and CDR2 as FQGNSA. The V and J ends lost 1 base and 9 bases respectively, with 10 bases between them. The sequences come from CD4+ or CD8+ T cells sorted from blood, collected in a trial of the OX40 agonist ivuxolimab. This clonotype was obtained from an adult with an advanced solid tumor such as melanoma, head and neck, liver or kidney cancer. The V gene is TRBV7-2, the J gene TRBJ2-7; D might be TRBD2 (5 bases). CDR3 bases: TGTGCCAGCAGCTTAGAACGGGGTGGGCAGTACTTC. It encodes CASSLERGGQYF.